These 15 T cell receptor beta chains share one sample of origin, sequenced in a study of blood T cell repertoires in COVID-19 (dated by TCRdb to about 2020). The library was obtained by the immunoSEQ multiplex PCR assay. TCRdb retrieved this table from immuneACCESS and kept in-frame rearrangements only. Not all clones are present; in checked studies, unresolved V genes account for under half, and no reason is known for the remainder. The sample records 190,000 or so clones, about nine tenths of which are singletons. 10% of the sample is taken by the ten largest. The sample consisted of PBMCs or T cells enriched from blood (not recorded which). The receptor source for this set is a man aged 18 to 29 with acute COVID-19.

This chain joins TRBV14 and TRBJ2-2; no clear D. The V end was cut by 2 bases, the J end by 8 bases, with 12 bases between. CDR3 size: 14 residues. The germline V gene encodes CDR1 SGHDN and CDR2 FVKESK. CDR3 region: CASSQFYAAGELFF. In DNA form, the CDR3 reads TGTGCCAGCAGCCAATTCTATGCGGCAGGGGAGCTGTTTTTT. The whole variable domain, remainder taken from reference TRBV14 and TRBJ2-2, is EAGVTQFPSHSVIEKGQTVTLRCDPISGHDNLYWYRRVMGKEIKFLLHFVKESKQDESGMPNNRFLAERTGGTYSTLKVQPAELEDSGVYFCASSQFYAAGELFFGEGSRLTVL.

The sample holds a few counts of this clone. The rearrangement joins TRBV5-1 to TRBJ2-2; unclear D gene. The CDR3 consists of 14 residues. Trimming took off 1 base at V and 3 bases at J, with 7 bases between the two ends. The germline gives CDR1 SGHRS, CDR2 YFSETQ. The CDR3 nucleotides are TGCGCCAGCAGCTTGCGACAAGACACCGGGGAGCTGTTTTTT. It translates to CASSLRQDTGELFF. The complete variable domain, with remaining parts taken from reference TRBV5-1 and TRBJ2-2, reads KAGVTQTPRYLIKTRGQQVTLSCSPISGHRSVSWYQQTPGQGLQFLFEYFSETQRNKGNFPGRFSGRQFSNSRSEMNVSTLELGDSALYLCASSLRQDTGELFFGEGSRLTVL.

The gene calls are TRBV10-3 and TRBJ2-7, with 10 bases that match TRBD2. The V and J ends lost 0 bases and 2 bases, in that order; junction bases with no gene match: 7. The germline V gene has CDR1 ENHRY and CDR2 SYGVKD. CDR3 size: 17 residues. The CDR3 sequence is CAISESQGLASTYEQYF. DNA of the CDR3: TGTGCCATCAGTGAGTCGCAGGGACTAGCGTCAACCTACGAGCAGTACTTC.

This chain uses TRBV5-5 with TRBJ1-2; maybe TRBD1 (5 bases). Trimming pared 2 bases from V and 0 bases from J, leaving 11 bases between. CDR3 length equals 15 residues. From germline, CDR1 is SGHKS and CDR2 YYEKEE (reference sequence). The DNA of the CDR3 is TGTGCCAGCAGCTTTCTGACAGCACCTAACTATGGCTACACCTTC. Translating it yields CASSFLTAPNYGYTF.

The chain carries TRBV11-3 and TRBJ2-1, with D possibly matching TRBD2 (5 bases). Looked up from germline, CDR1 is SGHNT and CDR2 is YENEEA. V gave up 1 base and J gave up 6 bases, with 10 bases separating them. This CDR3 region has 14 residues. The DNA for the CDR3 is TGTGCCAGCAGCTTAGCGGGGAGCGGCAATGAGCAGTTCTTC. Its protein product is CASSLAGSGNEQFF.

The CDR3 sequence: CASSSTGGAEAFF. The CDR3 DNA reads TGTGCCAGCAGCTCGACCGGAGGGGCTGAAGCTTTCTTT. V gene TRBV7-2 combines with J gene TRBJ1-1; a possible D gene is TRBD1 (5 bases). The V end lost 4 bases, the J end lost 6 bases, and 12 bases lay between the germline ends. Looked up from germline, CDR1 is SGHTA and CDR2 is FQGNSA. This CDR3 has 13 amino acids.

The chain joins TRBV19 to TRBJ2-3; TRBD2 might be the D (6 bases). V lost 5 bases and J lost 6, with 9 bases in between. This CDR3 has 12 amino acids. CDR1 is LNHDA, CDR2 SQIVND, per germline (reference sequence). CDR3 in DNA: TGTGCCAGTAGTGAGGGAGGCGATACGCAGTATTTT. Residues: CASSEGGDTQYF. Based on the CDR3 plus reference TRBV19 and TRBJ2-3, the full variable domain is DGGITQSPKYLFRKEGQNVTLSCEQNLNHDAMYWYRQDPGQGLRLIYYSQIVNDFQKGDIAEGYSVSREKKESFPLTVTSAQKNPTAFYLCASSEGGDTQYFGPGTRLTVL.

The table lists this clone with a few counts. This chain connects TRBV5-1 to TRBJ1-2; D is unclear. CDR1 and CDR2 (germline): SGHRS, YFSETQ. Deletions cut 4 bases from V and 4 bases from J, with 17 bases between. The CDR3 extends over 15 amino acids. CDR3 residues: CASSTPDPTGYGYTF. CDR3 bases: TGCGCCAGCAGCACCCCAGACCCGACTGGCTATGGCTACACCTTC.

The chain is built from TRBV28 and TRBJ1-1, with no clear D. This CDR3 has 15 amino acids. The V and J ends lost 4 bases and 1 base respectively, with 13 bases between them. Germline-derived CDR1 and CDR2 are MDHEN and SYDVKM. DNA for the CDR3: TGTGCCAGCAGTTCATACAGAAAGAAGAACACTGAAGCTTTCTTT. Residues: CASSSYRKKNTEAFF.

The rearrangement links TRBV13 to TRBJ2-7; D gene uncertain. The CDR3 loop spans 13 amino acids. CDR1 PRHDT and CDR2 FYEKMQ come from the germline V gene (reference sequence). V was trimmed by 7 bases and J by 1 base, leaving 11 bases between them. The CDR3 here is CASTLPGSYEQYF. The CDR3 DNA sequence: TGTGCCAGCACTTTACCGGGTTCCTACGAGCAGTACTTC.

The V and J genes are TRBV5-6 and TRBJ2-2; D is possibly TRBD2 (6 bases). Trimming removed 0 bases at V and 0 bases at J, with 9 bases between. CDR1 and CDR2 (germline): SGHDT, YYEEEE. The CDR3 runs 16 residues. This CDR3 reads CASSLGLGANTGELFF. The CDR3 DNA follows: TGTGCCAGCAGCTTGGGACTAGGGGCGAACACCGGGGAGCTGTTTTTT. Based on the CDR3 plus reference TRBV5-6 and TRBJ2-2, the full variable domain is DAGVTQSPTHLIKTRGQQVTLRCSPKSGHDTVSWYQQALGQGPQFIFQYYEEEERQRGNFPDRFSGHQFPNYSSELNVNALLLGDSALYLCASSLGLGANTGELFFGEGSRLTVL.

CDR3 DNA: TGTGCCAGCAGCAAAGGGGCGCAGGGGCCGGTTCAAGAGACCCAGTACTTC. Amino acid sequence: CASSKGAQGPVQETQYF. The V and J genes are TRBV21-1 and TRBJ2-5; the table's D call TRBD1 went unverified against the DNA. TRBV21-1 is described as a pseudogene. The CDR3 sequence is 17 residues long.

This clone occurred a few times. The rearrangement uses TRBV12-3 or TRBV12-4 and TRBJ1-1; D is ambiguous. V lost 3 bases and J 1 base, leaving 6 bases between the germline ends. The CDR3 has 13 amino acids. CDR3 nucleotides: TGTGCCAGCAGTTTCGCGGGGAACACTGAAGCTTTCTTT. Encoded protein: CASSFAGNTEAFF.

The chain employs TRBV24-1 and TRBJ2-1; D is ambiguous. Germline lookup yields CDR1 KGHDR and CDR2 SFDVKD. This CDR3 has 14 amino acids. V lost 5 bases and J lost 1, with 8 bases in between. The CDR3 bases are TGTGCCACCAGTGTTAGCCAATCCTACAATGAGCAGTTCTTC. Translation: CATSVSQSYNEQFF.

This clone was observed once. V is TRBV4-2 and J is TRBJ1-4; 9 bases are a match to TRBD1. Unmatched junction bases numbered 3, after V lost 4 bases and J lost 3 bases. The CDR3 length is 15 residues. The germline gives CDR1 LGHNA, CDR2 YNFKEQ. The CDR3 is CASSRGQGSNEKLFF. The CDR3 DNA follows: TGTGCCAGCAGCCGTGGACAGGGGTCTAATGAAAAACTGTTTTTT.